This TCR beta chain appears in the sequencing data of a study of PD-L1 blockade in urothelial cancer. Study details: Blood samples had a median of around 150,000 T cells. General observations from the study: In blood sampled pretreatment, TCR clonality below the median predicted better survival.

Concerning this clone: Its matching antigen is unknown.

Per the germline V gene, CDR1 is SNHLY and CDR2 is FYNNEI. This CDR3 comprises 12 residues. Between the trimmed V and J ends, which lost 3 bases and 5 bases, there was a span of 7 bases. The study enrolled patients with locally advanced or metastatic urothelial carcinoma. Patient sample counts ranged from 1 to 8, pretreatment and on-treatment. This table comes from immunoSEQ multiplex PCR, and its TCRdb copy is limited to in-frame clones, with some not included. The table lists 85,000 to 100,000 clones, 90% of them singletons. The material sequenced was PBMCs, taken around atezolizumab (anti-PD-L1) treatment. The V gene is TRBV2, the J gene TRBJ2-5, with D perhaps TRBD2 (5 bases). This TCR derives from a man between 60 and 75 years old with urothelial cancer. CDR3 sequence: CASSDRGETQYF. In DNA form, the CDR3 reads TGTGCCAGCAGTGATAGAGGGGAGACCCAGTACTTC.